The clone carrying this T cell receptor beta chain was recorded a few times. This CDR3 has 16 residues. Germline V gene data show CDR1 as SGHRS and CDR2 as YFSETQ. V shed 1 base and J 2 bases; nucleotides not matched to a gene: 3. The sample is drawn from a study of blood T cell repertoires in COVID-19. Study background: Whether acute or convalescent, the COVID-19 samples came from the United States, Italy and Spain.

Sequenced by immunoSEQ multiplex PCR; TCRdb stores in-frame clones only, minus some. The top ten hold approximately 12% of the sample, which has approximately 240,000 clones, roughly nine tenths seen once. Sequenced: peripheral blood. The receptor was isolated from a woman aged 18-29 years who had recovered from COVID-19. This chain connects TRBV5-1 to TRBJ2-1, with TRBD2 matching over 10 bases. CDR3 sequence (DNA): TGCGCCAGCAGCTTGTTCGGACTAGCGGCCTACAATGAGCAGTTCTTC. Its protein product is CASSLFGLAAYNEQFF. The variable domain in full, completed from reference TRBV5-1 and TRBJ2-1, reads KAGVTQTPRYLIKTRGQQVTLSCSPISGHRSVSWYQQTPGQGLQFLFEYFSETQRNKGNFPGRFSGRQFSNSRSEMNVSTLELGDSALYLCASSLFGLAAYNEQFFGPGTRLTVL.